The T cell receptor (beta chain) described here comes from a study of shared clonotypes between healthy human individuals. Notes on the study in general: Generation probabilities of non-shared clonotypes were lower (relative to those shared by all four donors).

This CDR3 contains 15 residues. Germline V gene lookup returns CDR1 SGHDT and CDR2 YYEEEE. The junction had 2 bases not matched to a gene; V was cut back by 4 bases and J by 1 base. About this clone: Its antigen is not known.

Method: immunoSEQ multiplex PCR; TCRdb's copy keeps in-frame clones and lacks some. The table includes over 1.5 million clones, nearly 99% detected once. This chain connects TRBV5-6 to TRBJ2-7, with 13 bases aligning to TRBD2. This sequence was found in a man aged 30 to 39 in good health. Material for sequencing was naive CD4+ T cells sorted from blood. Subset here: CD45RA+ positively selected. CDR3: CASSPLAGGSYEQYF. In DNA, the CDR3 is TGTGCCAGCAGCCCACTAGCGGGGGGGTCCTACGAGCAGTACTTC.